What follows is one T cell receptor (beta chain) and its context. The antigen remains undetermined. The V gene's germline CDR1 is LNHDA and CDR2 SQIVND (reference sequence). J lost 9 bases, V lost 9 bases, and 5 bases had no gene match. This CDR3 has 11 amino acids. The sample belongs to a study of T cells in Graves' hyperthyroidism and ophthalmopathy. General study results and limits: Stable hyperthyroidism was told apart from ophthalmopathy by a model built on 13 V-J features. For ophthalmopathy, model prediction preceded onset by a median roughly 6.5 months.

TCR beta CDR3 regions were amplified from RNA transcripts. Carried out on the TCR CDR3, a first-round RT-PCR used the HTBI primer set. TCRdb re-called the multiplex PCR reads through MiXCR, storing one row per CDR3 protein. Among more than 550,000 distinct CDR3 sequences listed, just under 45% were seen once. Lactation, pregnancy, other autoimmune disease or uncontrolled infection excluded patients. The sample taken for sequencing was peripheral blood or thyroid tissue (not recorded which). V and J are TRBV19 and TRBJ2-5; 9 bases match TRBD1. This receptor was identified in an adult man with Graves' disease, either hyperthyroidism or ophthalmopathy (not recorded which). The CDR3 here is CASQGDRAQYF. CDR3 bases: TGTGCCAGCCAGGGGGACAGGGCCCAGTACTTC.